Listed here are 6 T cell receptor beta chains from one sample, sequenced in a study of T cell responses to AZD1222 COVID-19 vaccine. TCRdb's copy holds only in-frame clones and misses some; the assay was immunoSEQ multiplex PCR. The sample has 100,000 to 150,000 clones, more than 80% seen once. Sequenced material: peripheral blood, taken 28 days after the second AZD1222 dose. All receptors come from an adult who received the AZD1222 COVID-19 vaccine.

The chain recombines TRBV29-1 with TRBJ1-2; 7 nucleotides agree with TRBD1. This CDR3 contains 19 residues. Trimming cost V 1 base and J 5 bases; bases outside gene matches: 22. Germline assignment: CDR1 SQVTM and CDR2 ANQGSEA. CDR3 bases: TGCAGCGTTGAAGTGGGGGGCCTCGAAGGGGGCCTGCGGTATTATGGCTACACCTTC. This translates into CSVEVGGLEGGLRYYGYTF.

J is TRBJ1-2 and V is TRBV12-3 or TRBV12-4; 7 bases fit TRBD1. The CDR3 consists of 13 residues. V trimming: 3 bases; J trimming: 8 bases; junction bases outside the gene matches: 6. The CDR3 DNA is TGTGCCAGCAGTTTTGGGACAGACTTAGGCTACACCTTC. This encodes CASSFGTDLGYTF.

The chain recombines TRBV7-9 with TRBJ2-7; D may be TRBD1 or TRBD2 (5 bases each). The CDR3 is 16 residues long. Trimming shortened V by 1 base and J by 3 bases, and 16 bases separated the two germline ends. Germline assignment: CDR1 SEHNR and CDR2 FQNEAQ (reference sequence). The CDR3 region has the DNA TGTGCCAGCAGCTTAGTTCCTGGGACGGTCCGCTACGAGCAGTACTTC. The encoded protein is CASSLVPGTVRYEQYF.

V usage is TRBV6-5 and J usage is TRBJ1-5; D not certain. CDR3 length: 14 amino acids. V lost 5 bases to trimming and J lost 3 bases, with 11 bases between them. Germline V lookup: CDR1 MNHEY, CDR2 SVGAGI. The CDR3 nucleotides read TGTGCCAGCAGTCTGCTAGGGAACAATCAGCCCCAGCATTTT. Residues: CASSLLGNNQPQHF.

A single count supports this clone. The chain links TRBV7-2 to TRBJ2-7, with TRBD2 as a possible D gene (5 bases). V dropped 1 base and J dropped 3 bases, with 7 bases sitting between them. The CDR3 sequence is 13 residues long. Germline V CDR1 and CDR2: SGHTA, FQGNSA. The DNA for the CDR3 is TGTGCCAGCAGCTTAGTCGGGGTCTACGAGCAGTACTTC. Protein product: CASSLVGVYEQYF.

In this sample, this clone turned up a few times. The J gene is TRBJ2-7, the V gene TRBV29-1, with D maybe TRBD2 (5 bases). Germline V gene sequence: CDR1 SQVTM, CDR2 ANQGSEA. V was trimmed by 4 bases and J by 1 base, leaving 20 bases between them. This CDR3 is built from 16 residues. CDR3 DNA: TGCAGCGTTGGAGGTGGGAGCCCGCGTCCGTCCTACGAGCAGTACTTC. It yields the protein CSVGGGSPRPSYEQYF.